What follows are 31 T cell receptor beta chains derived from one specimen sequenced in a study of cytotoxic CD8 clonotypes in ibrutinib-treated CLL. This table comes from immunoSEQ multiplex PCR, and its TCRdb copy is limited to in-frame clones, with some not included. The sample yields fewer than 80,000 clones, roughly 50% seen once. Here the sequenced sample was PBMCs, taken after 12 months of ibrutinib treatment. These TCRs come from a human donor with chronic lymphocytic leukemia.

The rearrangement uses TRBV4-2 and TRBJ1-2; D gene uncertain. This CDR3 spans 14 amino acids. Germline V gene data show CDR1 as LGHNA and CDR2 as YNFKEQ. The germline V and J ends were trimmed by 4 bases and 7 bases, with 16 bases remaining between them. The CDR3 DNA reads TGTGCCAGCAGCCTTTCGAGAGGCGCGGGTGGCTACACCTTC. Its translation: CASSLSRGAGGYTF.

The J gene is TRBJ1-2, the V gene TRBV7-9, with 9 bases lining up with TRBD1. V shed 1 base, J shed 4 bases, and the junction held 4 bases outside the gene matches. Germline-derived CDR1 and CDR2 are SEHNR and FQNEAQ (reference sequence). The CDR3 runs to 15 residues. As DNA, the CDR3 is TGTGCCAGCAGCTTAGGGACAGGGGATAGCTATGGCTACACCTTC. Protein product: CASSLGTGDSYGYTF.

The chain couples TRBV29-1 to TRBJ2-3, with a tentative D call TRBD2 (5 bases). Deletions cut 6 bases from V and 4 bases from J, with 11 bases between. Germline V gives CDR1 SQVTM, CDR2 ANQGSEA. The CDR3 loop spans 12 amino acids. CDR3 sequence: CSVVKEADTQYF. The CDR3 DNA reads TGCAGCGTGGTTAAGGAGGCAGATACGCAGTATTTT.

This sequence joins TRBV2 and TRBJ1-1; D might be TRBD1 (5 bases). V shed 0 bases and J shed 3 bases, with 8 bases lying between them. The CDR3 loop spans 14 amino acids. Germline V gives CDR1 SNHLY, CDR2 FYNNEI. This CDR3 reads CASSEAGGYTEAFF. CDR3 sequence (DNA): TGTGCCAGCAGTGAAGCCGGGGGATACACTGAAGCTTTCTTT.

J is TRBJ2-3 and V is TRBV9; TRBD2 aligns across 12 bases. The junction had 11 bases not matched to a gene; V was cut back by 0 bases and J by 3 bases. The V gene's germline CDR1 is SGDLS and CDR2 YYNGEE. The CDR3 extends over 19 amino acids. In DNA form, the CDR3 reads TGTGCCAGCAGCGTAGCGGGGGGGCCGACTAGCGGGAGAACAGATACGCAGTATTTT. Translating gives CASSVAGGPTSGRTDTQYF.

V gene TRBV2 combines with J gene TRBJ1-1; no definite D call. The CDR3 is 12 residues long. V lost 8 bases to trimming and J lost 1 base, with 8 bases between them. The germline V gene has CDR1 SNHLY and CDR2 FYNNEI. CDR3 nucleotide sequence: TGTGCCAGCGGCGTGGAGAACACTGAAGCTTTCTTT. As protein: CASGVENTEAFF.

The genes are TRBV6-6 and TRBJ1-2; D may be TRBD1 (5 bases). The CDR3 has 11 amino acids. With 6 bases removed from V and 8 bases from J, the gap between germline ends came to 10 bases. CDR1 MNHNY and CDR2 SVGAGI come from the germline V gene (reference sequence). Here the CDR3 DNA reads TGTGCCAGCAGGGCCGGGGACGGCTACACCTTC. Protein: CASRAGDGYTF.

The chain is built from TRBV2 and TRBJ1-2; D call uncertain. V lost 0 bases to trimming and J lost 2 bases, with 7 bases between them. The CDR3 contains 14 residues. Germline V gene data show CDR1 as SNHLY and CDR2 as FYNNEI. The CDR3 spells CASSEAGVNYGYTF. CDR3 bases: TGTGCCAGCAGTGAAGCGGGAGTCAACTATGGCTACACCTTC.

This clone was found many times. The chain couples TRBV14 to TRBJ2-1, with TRBD2 as a possible D gene (6 bases). The CDR3 is 16 residues long. With 4 bases removed from V and 4 bases from J, the gap between germline ends came to 17 bases. Germline V gene lookup returns CDR1 SGHDN and CDR2 FVKESK. The CDR3 sequence is CASSLSWDSMYNEQFF. For the CDR3, the DNA is TGTGCCAGCAGCCTAAGCTGGGACTCAATGTACAATGAGCAGTTCTTC.

This clone was detected only a few times. The chain is built from TRBV28 and TRBJ1-5; no definite D call. The CDR3 runs to 16 residues. Between the trimmed V and J ends, which lost 5 bases and 3 bases, there was a span of 17 bases. CDR1 is MDHEN and CDR2 is SYDVKM in the germline V gene. The CDR3 DNA follows: TGTGCCAGCAGTGCCCCCCGGGGAGTTCACAATCAGCCCCAGCATTTT. It specifies CASSAPRGVHNQPQHF.

The V gene is TRBV19, the J gene TRBJ2-7; unclear D gene. CDR3 size: 14 residues. Trimming pared 3 bases from V and 0 bases from J, leaving 9 bases between. Germline V CDR1 and CDR2: LNHDA, SQIVND (reference sequence). The CDR3 spells CASSMALGSYEQYF. Here the CDR3 DNA reads TGTGCCAGTAGTATGGCTCTGGGCTCCTACGAGCAGTACTTC.

In regard to this clone: An end of the junction differs from the germline gene, which may be a read error. The chain couples TRBV5-4 to TRBJ2-1; 13 bases are a match to TRBD2. Germline CDR1 SGHNT, CDR2 YYREEE (reference sequence). This CDR3 spans 15 amino acids. This CDR3 reads CASSSTSGGVNEQFF. The CDR3 DNA is TGTGCCAGCAGCTCTACTAGCGGGGGGGTAAATGAACAGTTCTTC.

The chain combines TRBV7-9 with TRBJ1-1; D not resolved. Per germline, CDR1 SEHNR and CDR2 FQNEAQ (reference sequence). The CDR3 has 11 amino acids. V gave up 3 bases and J gave up 8 bases, with 7 bases separating them. The CDR3 reads CASSFLPEAFF. Written as DNA, the CDR3 is TGTGCCAGCAGCTTTCTCCCCGAAGCTTTCTTT.

V is TRBV5-3 and J is TRBJ2-1; tentative D call: TRBD1 (5 bases). TRBV5-3 is designated an ORF whose function remains uncertain. V lost 0 bases and J lost 6, with 13 bases in between. This CDR3 is built from 15 residues. The CDR3 here is CARSLGGRVGNEQFF. In DNA form, the CDR3 reads TGTGCCAGAAGCTTGGGAGGCAGGGTGGGCAATGAGCAGTTCTTC.

This chain joins TRBV28 and TRBJ2-7; 7 bases are a match to TRBD2. The CDR3 runs 13 residues. J lost 3 bases, V lost 10 bases, and 9 bases had no gene match. Germline CDR1 reads MDHEN; CDR2 reads SYDVKM. The CDR3 spells CATAGEDNYEQYV. The CDR3 DNA reads as TGTGCCACCGCGGGAGAGGACAACTACGAGCAGTACGTC.

This clone was detected only a few times. The V call is TRBV6-1, the J call TRBJ2-3; D not resolved. Trimming pared 4 bases from V and 0 bases from J, leaving 11 bases between. In germline, CDR1 is MNHNS, CDR2 SASEGT. The CDR3 sequence is 15 residues long. CDR3 amino acids: CASSVGPPSTDTQYF. DNA for the CDR3: TGTGCCAGCAGTGTCGGCCCCCCTAGCACAGATACGCAGTATTTT.

The chain is built from TRBV15 and TRBJ2-5, with D unresolved. The CDR3 covers 12 residues. The V end was cut by 0 bases, the J end by 5 bases, with 4 bases between. From germline, CDR1 is LNHNV and CDR2 YYDKDF (reference sequence). CDR3 coding DNA: TGTGCCACCAGCAGAGATAGGGAGACCCAGTACTTC. The encoded protein is CATSRDRETQYF.

The CDR3 nucleotides read TGTGCCAGCAGAAGACAGGGGGAGAACACTGAAGCTTTCTTT. Encoded protein: CASRRQGENTEAFF. The chain carries TRBV6-6 and TRBJ1-1; TRBD1 aligns across 9 bases. Germline values: CDR1 MNHNY, CDR2 SVGAGI (reference sequence). The CDR3 runs 14 residues. With V trimmed by 6 bases and J by 1 base, 3 bases remained unmatched.

The chain joins TRBV5-6 to TRBJ2-3; D tentatively fits TRBD1 or TRBD2 (6 bases each). This CDR3 contains 13 residues. The germline V gene encodes CDR1 SGHDT and CDR2 YYEEEE. Trimming took off 4 bases at V and 9 bases at J, with 15 bases between the two ends. CDR3 coding DNA: TGTGCCAGCAGCCAAGATCACGGGGGCACGCAGTATTTT. Translating it yields CASSQDHGGTQYF.

This chain connects TRBV5-5 to TRBJ2-1, with 8 bases that match TRBD1. Per the germline V gene, CDR1 is SGHKS and CDR2 is YYEKEE (reference sequence). The CDR3 runs to 15 residues. V was pared by 4 bases and J by 2 bases, with 5 bases of the junction left unmatched. The CDR3 DNA reads TGTGCCAGCAGCCCCGGGACAGGCACCTACAATGAGCAGTTCTTC. It is translated as CASSPGTGTYNEQFF.

This sequence joins TRBV7-8 and TRBJ2-2; TRBD1 matches at 9 bases. V trimming: 3 bases; J trimming: 1 base; junction bases outside the gene matches: 9. Germline-derived CDR1 and CDR2 are SGHVS and FQNEAQ. This CDR3 has 18 residues. CDR3 in DNA: TGTGCCAGCAGCTTCGACCCGGGACAGGGCGGGAACACCGGGGAGCTGTTTTTT. Its protein is CASSFDPGQGGNTGELFF.

J is TRBJ2-5 and V is TRBV5-1, with TRBD1 as a possible D gene (8 bases). The germline V gene has CDR1 SGHRS and CDR2 YFSETQ. V was pared by 4 bases and J by 6 bases, with 16 bases between. This CDR3 contains 14 residues. CDR3 sequence (DNA): TGCGCCAGCAGCGGCGGACAGGGAGGGCAGACCCAGTACTTC. This encodes CASSGGQGGQTQYF.

In the case of this clone: This may arise from a read error, as a much more abundant clone is one base away. The CDR3 protein is CVSSDVGGLNLGYEQYF. The CDR3 DNA is TGTGTCAGCAGTGATGTCGGAGGTCTTAACCTTGGATACGAGCAGTACTTC. The chain links TRBV2 to TRBJ2-7, with D tentatively TRBD2 (5 bases). The CDR3 has 17 residues. Germline V CDR1 and CDR2: SNHLY, FYNNEI. Based on the CDR3 plus reference TRBV2 and TRBJ2-7, the full variable domain is EPEVTQTPSHQVTQMGQEVILRCVPISNHLYFYWYRQILGQKVEFLVSFYNNEISEKSEIFDDQFSVERPDGSNFTLKIRSTKLEDSAMYFCVSSDVGGLNLGYEQYFGPGTRLTVT.

The chain recombines TRBV28 with TRBJ1-3, with D hard to call. The germline CDR1 and CDR2 sequences are MDHEN and SYDVKM. CDR3 size: 15 residues. Deletions cut 7 bases from V and 2 bases from J, with 15 bases between. CDR3 in amino acids: CASNGMPPAGNTIYF. CDR3 nucleotide sequence: TGTGCCAGCAACGGGATGCCTCCAGCTGGAAACACCATATATTTT.

There are a few counts of this clone. The CDR3 sequence is CASILSPSGYNEQFF. CDR3 DNA sequence: TGTGCCAGCATTTTGTCCCCTAGCGGCTACAATGAGCAGTTCTTC. V usage is TRBV5-6 and J usage is TRBJ2-1; 7 nucleotides agree with TRBD2. This CDR3 contains 15 residues. Germline V lookup: CDR1 SGHDT, CDR2 YYEEEE. V shed 6 bases, J shed 3 bases, and the junction held 9 bases outside the gene matches.

The CDR3 is CAGGRGTADTQYF. As DNA, the CDR3 is TGTGCCGGCGGGAGGGGCACAGCAGATACGCAGTATTTT. The genes are TRBV28 and TRBJ2-3; 9 bases are shared with TRBD2. The CDR3 sequence is 13 residues long. The germline V gene has CDR1 MDHEN and CDR2 SYDVKM. Germline trimming cut 11 bases from V and 4 bases from J; bases unmatched to any gene: 7.

In this sample, this clone turned up many times. The rearrangement uses TRBV18 and TRBJ2-2; no firm D call. The CDR3 runs 12 residues. Germline CDR1 is KGHSH and CDR2 is LQKENI. Between the trimmed V and J ends, which lost 4 bases and 4 bases, there was a span of 4 bases. As DNA, the CDR3 is TGTGCCAGCTCACTTCGCACCGGGGAGCTGTTTTTT. Protein: CASSLRTGELFF.

The chain uses TRBV27 and TRBJ1-1; D gene uncertain. This CDR3 contains 13 residues. Trimming took off 3 bases at V and 4 bases at J, with 9 bases between the two ends. Germline-derived CDR1 and CDR2 are MNHEY and SMNVEV (reference sequence). CDR3 residues: CASSFPGFTEAFF. CDR3 sequence (DNA): TGTGCCAGCAGTTTTCCCGGATTCACTGAAGCTTTCTTT.

The sample holds a few counts of this clone. CDR3 loop: CASSTPQGAGYGYTF. The CDR3 nucleotides read TGTGCCAGCAGTACCCCACAGGGGGCAGGCTATGGCTACACCTTC. The chain uses TRBV6-5 and TRBJ1-2, with 9 positions matching TRBD1. The CDR3 extends over 15 amino acids. The V gene end was trimmed by 5 bases and the J gene end by 4 bases; junction bases not matched to a gene: 8. Germline CDR1 reads MNHEY; CDR2 reads SVGAGI.

This sequence joins TRBV6-1 and TRBJ1-4; D is unclear. The V gene lost 6 bases and the J gene lost 6 bases, with 5 bases spanning the gap. CDR1 and CDR2 (germline): MNHNS, SASEGT. CDR3 length: 11 amino acids. CDR3 nucleotides: TGTGCCAGCAGGTCCTATGAAAAACTGTTTTTT. Protein: CASRSYEKLFF.

The count of this clone is one. The V and J genes are TRBV5-6 and TRBJ1-4; 7 bases agree with TRBD1. CDR1 is SGHDT, CDR2 YYEEEE, per germline. The CDR3 has 16 residues. The junction had 11 bases not matched to a gene; V was cut back by 5 bases and J by 4 bases. The CDR3 bases are TGTGCCAGCAGTACCAGACGACAGGGCTATAATGAAAAACTGTTTTTT. It is translated as CASSTRRQGYNEKLFF.